This T cell receptor (beta chain) was sequenced in a study of blood T cell repertoires in COVID-19. Study in general: Some COVID-19 samples were acute and others convalescent; all came from the United States, Italy and Spain. PBMCs, B-cell-depleted T cells, or T cells provided the cDNA or gDNA that made up the material.

As originally analysed: The assay estimated nucleated cells by amplifying reference gene primers. The method was immunoSEQ multiplex PCR; TCRdb's version includes in-frame clones alone and lacks a portion of them. The D gene and trimming were derived from the DNA, and the V and J assignments and clone size from that table. The sample has under 300,000 clones, about 87% seen once. The CDR3 is 14 amino acids. Germline V gene lookup returns CDR1 SGDLS and CDR2 YYNGEE. The V gene lost 4 bases and the J gene lost 5 bases, with 12 bases spanning the gap. The sequenced material came from peripheral blood. The source of this sequence is a woman aged 70-85 years with active or convalescent COVID-19. V gene TRBV9 combines with J gene TRBJ2-2; the D gene is possibly TRBD2 (5 bases). The CDR3 DNA is TGTGCCAGCAGCACCCAACCGGGGACCGGGGAGCTGTTTTTT. This translates into CASSTQPGTGELFF. The full variable domain, completed using reference TRBV9 and TRBJ2-2, is DSGVTQTPKHLITATGQRVTLRCSPRSGDLSVYWYQQSLDQGLQFLIQYYNGEERAKGNILERFSAQQFPDLHSELNLSSLELGDSALYFCASSTQPGTGELFFGEGSRLTVL.